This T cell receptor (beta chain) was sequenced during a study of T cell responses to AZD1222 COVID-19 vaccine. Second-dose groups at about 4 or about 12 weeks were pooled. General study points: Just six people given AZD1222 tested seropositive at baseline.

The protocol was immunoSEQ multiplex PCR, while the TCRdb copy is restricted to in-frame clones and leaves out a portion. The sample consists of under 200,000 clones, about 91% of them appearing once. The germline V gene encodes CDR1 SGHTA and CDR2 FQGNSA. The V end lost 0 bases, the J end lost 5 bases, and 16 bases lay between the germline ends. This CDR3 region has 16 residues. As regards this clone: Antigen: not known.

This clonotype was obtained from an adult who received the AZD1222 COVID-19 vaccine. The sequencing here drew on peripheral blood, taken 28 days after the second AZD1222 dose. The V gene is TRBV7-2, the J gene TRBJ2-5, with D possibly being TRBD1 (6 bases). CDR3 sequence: CASSLAFSTGIETQYF. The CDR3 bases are TGTGCCAGCAGCTTAGCCTTCTCGACAGGCATCGAGACCCAGTACTTC.